This TCR beta chain was profiled in a study of control samples from healthy donors and cancer patients. The CDR3 is made up of 15 amino acids. Germline V gives CDR1 SNHLY, CDR2 FYNNEI. Unmatched junction bases numbered 11, after V lost 5 bases and J lost 5 bases. Clones were read by immunoSEQ multiplex PCR, and TCRdb kept only the in-frame ones, dropping some. Of around 150,000 clones listed, 70% to 90% are singletons. The chain carries TRBV2 and TRBJ2-5; 7 bases fit TRBD2. The sequenced sample consisted of blood. The TCR was taken from a man under 40 in good health. This CDR3 reads CASSPPGGRRETQYF. The CDR3 coding sequence is TGTGCCAGCAGTCCCCCTGGCGGGAGAAGGGAGACCCAGTACTTC.